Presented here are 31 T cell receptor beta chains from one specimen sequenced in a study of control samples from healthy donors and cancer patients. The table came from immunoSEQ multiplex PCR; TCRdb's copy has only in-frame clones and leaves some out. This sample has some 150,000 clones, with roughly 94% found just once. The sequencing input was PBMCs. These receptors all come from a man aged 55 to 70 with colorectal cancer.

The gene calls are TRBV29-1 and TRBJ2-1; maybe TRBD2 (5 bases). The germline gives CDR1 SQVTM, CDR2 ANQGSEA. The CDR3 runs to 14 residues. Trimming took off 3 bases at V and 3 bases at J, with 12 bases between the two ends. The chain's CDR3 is CSVEAGNYYNEQFF. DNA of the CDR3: TGCAGCGTTGAGGCCGGGAACTACTACAATGAGCAGTTCTTC.

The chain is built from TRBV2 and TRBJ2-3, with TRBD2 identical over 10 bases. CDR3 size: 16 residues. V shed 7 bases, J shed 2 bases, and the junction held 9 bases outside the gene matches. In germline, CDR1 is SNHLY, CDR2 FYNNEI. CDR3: CASIPGTSVLTDTQYF. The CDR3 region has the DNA TGTGCCAGCATACCCGGGACTAGCGTACTCACAGATACGCAGTATTTT.

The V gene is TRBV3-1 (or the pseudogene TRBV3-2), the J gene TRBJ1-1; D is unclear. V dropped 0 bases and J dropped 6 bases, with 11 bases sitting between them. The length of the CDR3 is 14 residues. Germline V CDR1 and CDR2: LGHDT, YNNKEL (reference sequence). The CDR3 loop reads CASSQEGRVAEAFF. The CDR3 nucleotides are TGTGCCAGCAGCCAAGAAGGGAGGGTGGCTGAAGCTTTCTTT.

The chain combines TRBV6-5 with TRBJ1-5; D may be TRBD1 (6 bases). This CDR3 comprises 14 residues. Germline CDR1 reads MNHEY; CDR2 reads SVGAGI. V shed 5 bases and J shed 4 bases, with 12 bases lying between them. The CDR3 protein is CASSLGQGNQPQHF. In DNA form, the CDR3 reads TGTGCCAGCAGTCTGGGCCAGGGGAATCAGCCCCAGCATTTT.

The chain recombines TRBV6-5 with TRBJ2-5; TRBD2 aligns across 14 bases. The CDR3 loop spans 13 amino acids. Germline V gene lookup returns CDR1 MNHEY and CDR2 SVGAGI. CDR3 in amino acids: CACRTSGGETQYF. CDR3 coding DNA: TGTGCATGCAGGACTAGCGGGGGGGAGACCCAGTACTTC.

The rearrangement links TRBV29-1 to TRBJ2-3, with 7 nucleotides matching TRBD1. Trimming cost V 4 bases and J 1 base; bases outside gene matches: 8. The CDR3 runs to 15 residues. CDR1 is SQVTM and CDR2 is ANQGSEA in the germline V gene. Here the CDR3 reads CSVGIGTGGTDTQYF. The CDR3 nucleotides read TGCAGCGTTGGTATAGGCACAGGGGGCACAGATACGCAGTATTTT.

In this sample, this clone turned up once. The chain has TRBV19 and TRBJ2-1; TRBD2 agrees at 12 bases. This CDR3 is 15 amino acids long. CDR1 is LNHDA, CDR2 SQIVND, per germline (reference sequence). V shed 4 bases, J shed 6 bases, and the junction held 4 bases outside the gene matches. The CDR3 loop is CASSTTSGGINEQFF. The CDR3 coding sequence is TGTGCCAGTAGTACTACTAGCGGGGGGATCAATGAGCAGTTCTTC.

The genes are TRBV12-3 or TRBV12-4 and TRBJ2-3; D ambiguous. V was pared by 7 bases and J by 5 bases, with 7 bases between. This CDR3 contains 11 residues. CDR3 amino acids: CASNMGDTQYF. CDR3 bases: TGTGCCAGCAATATGGGAGATACGCAGTATTTT.

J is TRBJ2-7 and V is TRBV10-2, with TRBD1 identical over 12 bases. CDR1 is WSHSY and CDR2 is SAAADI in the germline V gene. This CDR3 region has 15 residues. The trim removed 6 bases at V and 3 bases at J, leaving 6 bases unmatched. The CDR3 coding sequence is TGCGCCAGCAGGGGGGACAGGGGGCAAGACTACGAGCAGTACTTC. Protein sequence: CASRGDRGQDYEQYF.

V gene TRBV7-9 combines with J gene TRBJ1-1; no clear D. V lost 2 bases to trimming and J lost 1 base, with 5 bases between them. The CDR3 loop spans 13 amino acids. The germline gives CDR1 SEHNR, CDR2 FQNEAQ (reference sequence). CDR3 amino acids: CASSLSGNTEAFF. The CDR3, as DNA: TGTGCCAGCAGCTTATCAGGGAACACTGAAGCTTTCTTT. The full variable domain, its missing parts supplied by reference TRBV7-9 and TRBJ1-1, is DTGVSQNPRHKITKRGQNVTFRCDPISEHNRLYWYRQTLGQGPEFLTYFQNEAQLEKSRLLSDRFSAERPKGSFSTLEIQRTEQGDSAMYLCASSLSGNTEAFFGQGTRLTVV.

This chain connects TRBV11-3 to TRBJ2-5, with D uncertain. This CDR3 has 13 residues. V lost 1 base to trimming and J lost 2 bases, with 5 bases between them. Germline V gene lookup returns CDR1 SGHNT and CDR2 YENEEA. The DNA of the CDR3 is TGTGCCAGCAGCTTAGGGGCGCAAGAGACCCAGTACTTC. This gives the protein CASSLGAQETQYF.

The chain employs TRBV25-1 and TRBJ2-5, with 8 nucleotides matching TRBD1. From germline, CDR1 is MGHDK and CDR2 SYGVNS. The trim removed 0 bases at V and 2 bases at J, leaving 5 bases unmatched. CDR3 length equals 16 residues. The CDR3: CASSEYAGTGQETQYF. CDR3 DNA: TGTGCCAGCAGTGAATATGCCGGGACAGGTCAAGAGACCCAGTACTTC.

The CDR3 DNA sequence: TGTGCCAGCACCTTGAACACTGAAGCTTTCTTT. Its protein product is CASTLNTEAFF. The V gene is TRBV6-5, the J gene TRBJ1-1; no reliable D call. Between the trimmed V and J ends, which lost 7 bases and 0 bases, there was a span of 3 bases. This CDR3 has 11 residues. Germline V gives CDR1 MNHEY, CDR2 SVGAGI.

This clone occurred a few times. The CDR3 DNA sequence: TGTGCCAGCAGCCCCCGAGTAGGCACTGAAGCTTTCTTT. Translation: CASSPRVGTEAFF. The chain couples TRBV9 to TRBJ1-1, with D unclear. V lost 4 bases and J lost 4, with 11 bases in between. The CDR3 is 13 residues long. Looked up from germline, CDR1 is SGDLS and CDR2 is YYNGEE.

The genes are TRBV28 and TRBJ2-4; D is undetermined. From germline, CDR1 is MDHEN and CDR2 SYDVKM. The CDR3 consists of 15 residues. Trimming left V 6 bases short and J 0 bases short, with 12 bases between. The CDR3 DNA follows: TGTGCCAGCAGCCTCTCAACACTAGCCAAAAACATTCAGTACTTC. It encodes CASSLSTLAKNIQYF.

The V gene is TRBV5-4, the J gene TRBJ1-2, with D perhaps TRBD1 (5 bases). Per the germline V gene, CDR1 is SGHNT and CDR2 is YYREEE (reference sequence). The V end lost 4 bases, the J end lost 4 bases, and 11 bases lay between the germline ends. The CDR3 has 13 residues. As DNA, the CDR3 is TGTGCCAGCAGCCCTACAGGTCTCTATGGCTACACCTTC. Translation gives CASSPTGLYGYTF.

The CDR3: CASSLGLAVREQYF. The CDR3 DNA reads as TGTGCCAGCAGTCTCGGACTAGCGGTTCGGGAGCAGTACTTC. The genes are TRBV7-2 and TRBJ2-7; 10 nucleotides match TRBD2. In germline, CDR1 is SGHTA, CDR2 FQGNSA. CDR3 length: 14 residues. Trimming cost V 6 bases and J 7 bases; bases outside gene matches: 9. Full variable domain (missing parts from reference TRBV7-2 and TRBJ2-7): GAGVSQSPSNKVTEKGKDVELRCDPISGHTALYWYRQSLGQGLEFLIYFQGNSAPDKSGLPSDRFSAERTGGSVSTLTIQRTQQEDSAVYLCASSLGLAVREQYFGPGTRLTVT.

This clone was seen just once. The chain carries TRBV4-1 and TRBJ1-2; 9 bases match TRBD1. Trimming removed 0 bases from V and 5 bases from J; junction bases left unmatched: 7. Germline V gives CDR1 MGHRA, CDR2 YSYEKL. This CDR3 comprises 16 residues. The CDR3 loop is CASSQENRGRWYGYTF. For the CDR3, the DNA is TGCGCCAGCAGCCAAGAAAACAGGGGGCGTTGGTATGGCTACACCTTC.

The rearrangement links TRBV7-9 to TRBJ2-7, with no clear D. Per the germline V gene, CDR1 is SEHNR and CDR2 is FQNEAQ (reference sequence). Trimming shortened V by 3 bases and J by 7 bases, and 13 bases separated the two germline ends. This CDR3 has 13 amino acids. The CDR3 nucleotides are TGTGCCAGCAGCTTTTTGGGGTCCGGGGAGCAGTACTTC. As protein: CASSFLGSGEQYF.

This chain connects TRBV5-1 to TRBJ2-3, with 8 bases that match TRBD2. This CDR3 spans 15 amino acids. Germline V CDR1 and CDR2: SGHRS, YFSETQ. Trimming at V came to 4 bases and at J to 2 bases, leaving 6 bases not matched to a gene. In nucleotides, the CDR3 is TGCGCCAGCAGCCGCTCGGGACTAGACACAGATACGCAGTATTTT. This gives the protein CASSRSGLDTDTQYF.

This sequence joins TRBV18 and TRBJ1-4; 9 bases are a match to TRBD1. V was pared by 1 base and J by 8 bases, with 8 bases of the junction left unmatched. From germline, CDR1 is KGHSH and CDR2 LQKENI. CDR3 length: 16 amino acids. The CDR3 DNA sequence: TGTGCCAGCTCACCACGGTCCGGGACAGGGAGCGAAAAACTGTTTTTT. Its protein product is CASSPRSGTGSEKLFF.

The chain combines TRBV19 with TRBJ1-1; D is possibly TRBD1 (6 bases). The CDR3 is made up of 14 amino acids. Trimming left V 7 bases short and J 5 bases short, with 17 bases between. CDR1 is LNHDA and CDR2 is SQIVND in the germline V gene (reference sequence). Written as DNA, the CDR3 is TGTGCCAGTATGTTGGGGGGCGTTAATACTGAAGCTTTCTTT. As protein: CASMLGGVNTEAFF.

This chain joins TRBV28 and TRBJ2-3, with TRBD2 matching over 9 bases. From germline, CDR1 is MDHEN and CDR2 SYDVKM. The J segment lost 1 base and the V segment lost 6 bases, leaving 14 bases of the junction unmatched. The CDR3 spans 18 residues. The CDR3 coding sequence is TGTGCCAGCAGCCTGGTTCACGCGGGGGGGCATGGCACAGATACGCAGTATTTT. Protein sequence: CASSLVHAGGHGTDTQYF.

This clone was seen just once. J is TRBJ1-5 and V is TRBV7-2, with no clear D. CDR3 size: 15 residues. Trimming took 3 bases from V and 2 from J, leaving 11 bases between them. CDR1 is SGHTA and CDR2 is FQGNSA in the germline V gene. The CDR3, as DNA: TGTGCCAGCAGCTTGGTATCGGGAGGCAATCAGCCCCAGCATTTT. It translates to CASSLVSGGNQPQHF.

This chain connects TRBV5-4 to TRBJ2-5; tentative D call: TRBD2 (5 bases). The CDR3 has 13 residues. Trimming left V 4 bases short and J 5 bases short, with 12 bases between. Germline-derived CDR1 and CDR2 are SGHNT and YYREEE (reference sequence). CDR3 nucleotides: TGTGCCAGCAGCCGGACTGGGCTGGAGACCCAGTACTTC. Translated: CASSRTGLETQYF.

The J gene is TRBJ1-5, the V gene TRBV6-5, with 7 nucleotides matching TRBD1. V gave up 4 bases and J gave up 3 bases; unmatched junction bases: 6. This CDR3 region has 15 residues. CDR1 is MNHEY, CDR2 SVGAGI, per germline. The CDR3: CASSSTGDNNQPQHF. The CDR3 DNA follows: TGTGCCAGCAGTTCCACAGGGGACAACAATCAGCCCCAGCATTTT.

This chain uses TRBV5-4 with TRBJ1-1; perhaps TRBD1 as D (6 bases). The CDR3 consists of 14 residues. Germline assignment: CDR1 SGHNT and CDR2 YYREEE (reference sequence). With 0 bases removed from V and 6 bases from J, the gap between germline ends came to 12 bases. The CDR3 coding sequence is TGTGCCAGCAGCTTGGCCGGAGGGGGGGCTGAAGCTTTCTTT. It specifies CASSLAGGGAEAFF.

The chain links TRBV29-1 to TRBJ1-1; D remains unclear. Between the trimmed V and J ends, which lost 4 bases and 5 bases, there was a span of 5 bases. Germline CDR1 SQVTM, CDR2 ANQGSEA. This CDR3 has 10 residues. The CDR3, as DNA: TGCAGCGTTGTTGAGACTGAAGCTTTCTTT. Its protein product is CSVVETEAFF. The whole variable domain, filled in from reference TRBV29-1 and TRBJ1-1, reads SAVISQKPSRDICQRGTSLTIQCQVDSQVTMMFWYRQQPGQSLTLIATANQGSEATYESGFVIDKFPISRPNLTFSTLTVSNMSPEDSSIYLCSVVETEAFFGQGTRLTVV.

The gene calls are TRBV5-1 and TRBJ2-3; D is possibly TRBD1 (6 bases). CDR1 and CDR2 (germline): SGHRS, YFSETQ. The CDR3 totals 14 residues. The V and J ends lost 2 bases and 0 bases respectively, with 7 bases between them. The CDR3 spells CASSLGGSTDTQYF. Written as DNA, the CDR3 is TGCGCCAGCAGCTTAGGGGGTAGCACAGATACGCAGTATTTT.

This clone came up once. The CDR3 protein is CATSGRTGDREKLFF. The CDR3 DNA reads TGTGCCACCAGCGGCCGGACAGGGGACCGGGAAAAACTGTTTTTT. The chain joins TRBV15 to TRBJ1-4; 9 bases agree with TRBD1. CDR1 LNHNV and CDR2 YYDKDF come from the germline V gene (reference sequence). The CDR3 has 15 residues. J gave up 8 bases and V 5 bases, and 9 bases lay outside the gene matches.

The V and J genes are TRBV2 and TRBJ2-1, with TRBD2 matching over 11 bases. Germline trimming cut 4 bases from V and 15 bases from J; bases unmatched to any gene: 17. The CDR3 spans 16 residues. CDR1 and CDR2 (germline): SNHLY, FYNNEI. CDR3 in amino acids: CASSGRPLTSGAGLFF. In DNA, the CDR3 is TGTGCCAGCAGTGGTCGTCCCTTGACTAGCGGGGCGGGGCTGTTCTTC.